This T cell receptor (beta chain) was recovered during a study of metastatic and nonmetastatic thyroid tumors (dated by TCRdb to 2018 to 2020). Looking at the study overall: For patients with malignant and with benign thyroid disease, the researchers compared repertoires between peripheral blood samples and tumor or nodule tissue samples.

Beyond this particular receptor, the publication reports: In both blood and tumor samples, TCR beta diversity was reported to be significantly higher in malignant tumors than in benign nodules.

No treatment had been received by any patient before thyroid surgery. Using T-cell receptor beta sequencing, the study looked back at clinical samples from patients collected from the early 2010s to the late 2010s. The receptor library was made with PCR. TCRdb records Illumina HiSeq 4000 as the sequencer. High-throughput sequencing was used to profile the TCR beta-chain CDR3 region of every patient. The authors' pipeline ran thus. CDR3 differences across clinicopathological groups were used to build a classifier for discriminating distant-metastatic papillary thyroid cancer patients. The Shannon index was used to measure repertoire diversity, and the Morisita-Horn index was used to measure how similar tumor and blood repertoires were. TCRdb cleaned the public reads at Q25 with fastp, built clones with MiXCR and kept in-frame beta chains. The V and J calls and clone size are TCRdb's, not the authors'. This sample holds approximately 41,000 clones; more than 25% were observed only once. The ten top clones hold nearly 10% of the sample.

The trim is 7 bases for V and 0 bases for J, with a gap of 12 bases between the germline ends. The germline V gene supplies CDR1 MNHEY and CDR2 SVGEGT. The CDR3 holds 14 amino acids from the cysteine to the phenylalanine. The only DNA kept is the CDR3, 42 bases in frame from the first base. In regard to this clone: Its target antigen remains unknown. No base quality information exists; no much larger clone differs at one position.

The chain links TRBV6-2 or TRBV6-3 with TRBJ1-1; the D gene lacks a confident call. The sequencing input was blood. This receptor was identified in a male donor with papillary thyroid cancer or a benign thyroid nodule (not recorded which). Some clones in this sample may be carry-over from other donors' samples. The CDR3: CASTIDYVNTEAFF. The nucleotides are TGTGCCAGCACCATAGATTATGTGAACACTGAAGCTTTCTTT.